This TCR beta chain was identified in a study of cytotoxic CD8 clonotypes in ibrutinib-treated CLL. Assay: immunoSEQ multiplex PCR; the TCRdb copy retains only in-frame clones and omits some. The sample records under 300,000 clones, more than 70% being singletons. For this clone: As yet, its antigen is unknown.

Overall study results and limits: Sustained-remission patients were sampled at one set of times and progressing patients at different ones. The clonality went up when patients responded to ibrutinib and dropped back toward baseline at progression.

The CDR3 is made up of 14 amino acids. The V segment lost 4 bases and the J segment 5 bases; nucleotides outside the gene matches: 8. Germline-derived CDR1 and CDR2 are SGHRS and YFSETQ. The chain combines TRBV5-1 with TRBJ2-5; the match to TRBD2 covers 7 bases. The sequence came from a human donor with chronic lymphocytic leukemia. The sequencing here drew on PBMCs, taken at disease progression, from a patient treated with ibrutinib. CDR3 in DNA: TGCGCCAGCAGCCAGCTAGCGGAGGGCGAGACCCAGTACTTC. This codes for CASSQLAEGETQYF.